The entry below gives a single T cell receptor (beta chain) sequence along with its context. Antigen: not known. Assay: immunoSEQ multiplex PCR; the TCRdb copy retains only in-frame clones and omits some. The table shows about 19,000 clones, with approximately 80% occurring only once. Time point meaning: peripheral blood 6 weeks after treatment start. This sample stems from a study of PD-L1 blockade in urothelial cancer. At the level of the study: At 3 weeks after treatment start (second dose) and again at 6 weeks, blood was analyzed. Study observations and caveats: Expansion of tumor-associated blood clones at 3 weeks was greater in durable-benefit patients.

Germline assignment: CDR1 SGHTA and CDR2 FQGTGA. V was clipped by 4 bases and J by 0 bases, with 12 bases between them. The CDR3 length is 16 residues. J is TRBJ2-2 and V is TRBV7-3, with unresolved D. Sequencing was performed on PBMCs, taken around atezolizumab (anti-PD-L1) treatment. The source of this sequence is a man aged 50-59 years with urothelial cancer. The CDR3 is CASSSPNSANTGELFF. The CDR3 DNA is TGTGCCAGCAGCTCACCCAATTCGGCGAACACCGGGGAGCTGTTTTTT.